This entry is about one T cell receptor beta chain. The sample holds many counts of this clonotype. Its antigen has not been determined. No base quality information exists; no much larger clone differs at one position. These data are taken from a study of identical twins (TCRdb year 2016). Study-wide context: The study deep-sequenced TCR alpha and beta repertoires from monozygotic twins, unrelated adults of various ages and cord blood to test whether fetal clonotypes persist. To rule out contamination, the twin experiments were replicated at different times with different library preparation protocols. Overall study outcomes, separate from this receptor: Fewer insertions were carried by abundant cord blood beta clonotypes; a weaker similar trend was observed in young adult naive repertoires, while no such trend was observed in memory repertoires. Zero-insertion analyses could be partly confounded by invariant T cells such as MAIT and iNKT, though diverse VJ usage argued against such confounding for most clonotypes. Because the same donors could not be followed over many years, conclusions were based on cross-sectional statistical analysis. In monozygotic twins, recombination models systematically underestimated out-of-frame TCR alpha sharing, but the models matched the sharing seen between unrelated individuals. A weaker excess of twin sharing was found in beta out-of-frame sequences because the signal-to-noise ratio was lowered by fewer shared sequences. Compared with coincidental sharing between unrelated individuals, out-of-frame TCR alpha sequences shared between twins showed an excess of sequences with low generation probability.

Libraries were prepared through 5' RACE. TCRdb shows the sequencer as Illumina HiSeq 2000. A universal primer binding site was added through template switching, and the final cDNA carried a unique molecular identifier so that TCR cDNA molecules could be counted accurately. First-strand cDNA for TCR alpha and beta chains was synthesized from specific primers in the conserved constant-segment region. To control for contamination, every cDNA library was double barcoded, receiving both a SMART-Mk sample barcode and Illumina barcodes. TruSeq adapter sequences along with Illumina sample barcodes were introduced in two successive PCR steps. The Illumina HiSeq platform was used with custom primers to sequence TCR alpha and beta cDNA libraries. As for the original processing: Raw reads were processed with MiGEC to extract unique molecular identifiers, and MiXCR was used to determine CDR3 positions. For each individual, recombination models were inferred using an EM algorithm with the repgenHMM and IGoR tools. The tcR package in R was used for shared clonotype analysis, with sharing normalized by the product of cloneset sizes. Out-of-frame nonproductive sequences were analyzed to study raw recombination free of thymic and clonal selection effects. TCRdb reran the public reads through fastp at Q25 and MiXCR, keeping productive beta chains. Entries are consolidated by CDR3 protein sequence, retaining the most common genes and DNA. TCRdb's processing, not the authors', yielded these V and J calls. The sample includes some 500,000 distinct CDR3 sequences, with 22% observed a single time. The top ten constitute 0.8% to 1% of the sample.

For CDR1 and CDR2, the germline V gene lists ENHRY and SYGVKD. The CDR3 sequence holds 13 residues, the cysteine and phenylalanine included. Only CDR3 DNA remains: 39 bases, in frame from the first base. Trimming costs V 0 bases and J 4 bases, and their ends lie 1 base apart. Every donor in the study was a healthy Caucasian. The twin cohort consisted of three pairs of female monozygotic twins, all aged roughly 18 to 30 years. Positive isolation kits from Invitrogen were used to isolate CD4+ and CD8+ T cell populations. This sample also belongs to another study, concerning T cells expressing NK-cell markers. As the second study states: TCR beta-chain repertoires were profiled in sorted CD3+CD56+NKG2C+, CD3+CD56+NKG2C- and CD3+CD56-NKG2C+ T-cell subsets from several donors. Seven of the eight sequenced donors were HCMV-seropositive and one was HCMV-seronegative. In several experiments an anti-gammadeltaTCR antibody was added to restrict sorting to alphabetaTCR-expressing T cells. In several donors, the dominant CD3+CD56+NKG2C+ clonotypes were found to rank among the top 10 CD8+ clonotypes and to make up about 1.0-7.5% of CD8+ T cells. Those dominant clonotypes were again the most abundant among CD3+CD56-NKG2C+ cells in a handful of donors, at about 25-60.1%. Whether the expanded NKG2C-expressing T cell clones were specific for HCMV antigens remained unclear. The study sequenced eight donors, all healthy volunteers chosen at random: three men and five women. To determine HCMV serostatus, a commercial ELISA kit was used to detect HCMV-specific IgG in serum. MIGEC was used to demultiplex reads and group the reads by UMI, and MiTCR was used to assemble and quantify clonotypes. To exclude erroneous sequences, any TCR cDNA sequence not supported by at least two reads was discarded. Downstream repertoire analysis used the tcR package, and clonotypes were matched across fractions by CDR3 nucleotide sequence plus V segment. VDJmatch was used to annotate antigen specificity against VDJdb, with one amino acid substitution in CDR3 allowed.

The sequenced sample consisted of CD4+ T cells sorted from blood. Rearrangement joined TRBV10-3 to TRBJ2-6; no D gene is confidently identified. This TCR derives from a woman between 18 and 30 years old in good health. The CDR3 in this case is CAISESGANVLTF. DNA sequence: TGTGCCATCAGTGAGTCGGGGGCCAACGTCCTGACTTTC.